These 21 T cell receptor beta chains were all obtained from the same sample, sequenced in a study of blood T cell repertoires in COVID-19. Measured with immunoSEQ multiplex PCR; TCRdb has only the in-frame clones, and not every one. The table includes hundreds of thousands of clones, approximately 80% detected once. The sample consisted of PBMCs or T cells enriched from blood (not recorded which). The receptors shown here come from a woman in her sixties who had recovered from COVID-19.

The chain couples TRBV7-2 to TRBJ2-3, with TRBD1 matching over 8 bases. CDR1 and CDR2 (germline): SGHTA, FQGNSA. V lost 7 bases to trimming and J lost 1 base; unmatched junction nucleotides: 7. This CDR3 spans 15 amino acids. Here the CDR3 reads CASIPRTGRTDTQYF. The DNA of the CDR3 is TGTGCCAGCATCCCCAGGACAGGGCGCACAGATACGCAGTATTTT. The full variable domain, with the rest looked up from reference TRBV7-2 and TRBJ2-3, is GAGVSQSPSNKVTEKGKDVELRCDPISGHTALYWYRQSLGQGLEFLIYFQGNSAPDKSGLPSDRFSAERTGGSVSTLTIQRTQQEDSAVYLCASIPRTGRTDTQYFGPGTRLTVL.

The chain uses TRBV6-5 and TRBJ1-2; TRBD1 matches 7 bases. Looked up from germline, CDR1 is MNHEY and CDR2 is SVGAGI. After removal of 5 bases from V and 1 base from J, the junction contained 4 bases not matched to a gene. CDR3 length: 14 residues. The CDR3 here is CASSTRQGNYGYTF. CDR3 DNA sequence: TGTGCCAGCAGTACCCGACAGGGTAACTATGGCTACACCTTC.

The CDR3 loop reads CASSLQGRTDTQYF. DNA for the CDR3: TGTGCCAGCAGCCTTCAGGGGCGCACAGATACGCAGTATTTT. The rearrangement links TRBV7-3 to TRBJ2-3; tentative D call: TRBD1 (6 bases). The length of the CDR3 is 14 residues. Germline V gene sequence: CDR1 SGHTA, CDR2 FQGTGA. Between the trimmed V and J ends, which lost 5 bases and 1 base, there was a span of 10 bases.

The rearrangement links TRBV7-2 to TRBJ2-7; possibly TRBD1 for D (5 bases). The CDR3 spans 14 residues. CDR1 and CDR2 (germline): SGHTA, FQGNSA. V was pared by 0 bases and J by 5 bases, with 11 bases between. The CDR3 DNA reads as TGTGCCAGCAGCTTAGCGCCAGGGCCCAACGAGCAGTACTTC. This codes for CASSLAPGPNEQYF.

The gene calls are TRBV7-6 and TRBJ2-5, with D possibly being TRBD2 (5 bases). V lost 4 bases and J lost 10, with 10 bases in between. Germline V gene sequence: CDR1 SGHVS, CDR2 FNYEAQ. The CDR3 covers 11 residues. CDR3 sequence (DNA): TGTGCCAGCAGCTCCCCCGGGGTCCAGTACTTC. As protein: CASSSPGVQYF. Full variable domain (remainder filled in from reference TRBV7-6 and TRBJ2-5): GAGVSQSPRYKVTKRGQDVALRCDPISGHVSLYWYRQALGQGPEFLTYFNYEAQQDKSGLPNDRFSAERPEGSISTLTIQRTEQRDSAMYRCASSSPGVQYFGPGTRLLVL.

This chain connects TRBV21-1 to TRBJ2-1; the tabulated D call, TRBD1, remains unverified against the DNA. TRBV21-1 is a pseudogene. The CDR3 totals 17 residues. The CDR3 sequence is CASSSHPGTRGYAEQFF. CDR3 DNA: TGTGCCAGCAGCAGCCACCCCGGGACAAGGGGTTATGCTGAGCAGTTCTTC.

Only one count was recorded for this clone. The chain employs TRBV7-9 and TRBJ1-1; D remains unclear. This CDR3 has 12 amino acids. Germline V gives CDR1 SEHNR, CDR2 FQNEAQ (reference sequence). Trimming removed 5 bases at V and 1 base at J, with 5 bases between. The CDR3 DNA reads as TGTGCCAGCAGCGGCTGGAACACTGAAGCTTTCTTT. Protein sequence: CASSGWNTEAFF.

The rearrangement uses TRBV5-5 and TRBJ1-2; D is possibly TRBD1 (5 bases). There are 14 residues in the CDR3. V was cut by 0 bases and J by 7 bases, with 13 bases left in between. CDR1 is SGHKS, CDR2 YYEKEE, per germline (reference sequence). CDR3 sequence: CASSLGAGTGGYTF. The CDR3 DNA reads as TGTGCCAGCAGCTTGGGGGCCGGAACAGGTGGCTACACCTTC.

This chain links TRBV24-1 with TRBJ2-2; 7 bases agree with TRBD1. Germline assignment: CDR1 KGHDR and CDR2 SFDVKD. The junction had 6 bases not matched to a gene; V was cut back by 5 bases and J by 7 bases. CDR3 length: 14 residues. DNA of the CDR3: TGTGCCACCAGTGCCGCGACAGGGTTCGGGGAGCTGTTTTTT. It specifies CATSAATGFGELFF.

The J gene is TRBJ2-1, the V gene TRBV5-5; 7 positions agree with TRBD1. The CDR3 runs to 15 residues. The ends lost 3 bases at V and 5 bases at J; junction bases unmatched: 8. Looked up from germline, CDR1 is SGHKS and CDR2 is YYEKEE (reference sequence). For the CDR3, the DNA is TGTGCCAGCAGCTACAGGGGTTTGGGCAACAATGAGCAGTTCTTC. This codes for CASSYRGLGNNEQFF. Combining the CDR3 with reference TRBV5-5 and TRBJ2-1 gives the whole variable domain DAGVTQSPTHLIKTRGQQVTLRCSPISGHKSVSWYQQVLGQGPQFIFQYYEKEERGRGNFPDRFSARQFPNYSSELNVNALLLGDSALYLCASSYRGLGNNEQFFGPGTRLTVL.

In its sample, this clone was seen a few times. V and J are TRBV2 and TRBJ2-5; weak D call: TRBD2 (5 bases). Germline CDR1 is SNHLY and CDR2 is FYNNEI. This CDR3 is 11 amino acids long. V lost 8 bases to trimming and J lost 7 bases, with 11 bases between them. Here the CDR3 DNA reads TGTGCCAGCGAGGGTGAGGTGACCCAGTACTTC. Protein: CASEGEVTQYF.

This chain links TRBV7-2 with TRBJ2-2, with D perhaps TRBD2 (5 bases). Germline values: CDR1 SGHTA, CDR2 FQGNSA. CDR3 length: 14 residues. Trimming shortened V by 4 bases and J by 5 bases, and 11 bases separated the two germline ends. The chain's CDR3 is CASSSGLVTGELFF. The CDR3 coding sequence is TGTGCCAGCAGCTCCGGACTCGTTACCGGGGAGCTGTTTTTT.

CDR3 in amino acids: CASSFAGLEAFF. The CDR3 coding sequence is TGTGCCAGCAGCTTCGCAGGGCTCGAAGCTTTCTTT. This sequence joins TRBV11-3 and TRBJ1-1, with D possibly TRBD1 on 5 matching bases. CDR1 is SGHNT, CDR2 YENEEA, per germline. V was cut by 3 bases and J by 8 bases, with 10 bases left in between. The CDR3 has 12 residues.

The chain is built from TRBV4-3 and TRBJ1-5; 8 bases are a match to TRBD1. Germline V CDR1 and CDR2: LGHNA, YSLEER. The CDR3 runs 16 residues. V shed 0 bases and J 6 bases; nucleotides not matched to a gene: 7. CDR3 sequence (DNA): TGCGCCAGCAGCCAAGACTCCCAGGGGGCGCGTCAGCCCCAGCATTTT. Translating gives CASSQDSQGARQPQHF.

CDR3 loop: CASSPDTRGNTIYF. The CDR3 nucleotides read TGTGCCAGCAGTCCTGACACCCGAGGAAACACCATATATTTT. This rearrangement joins TRBV2 to TRBJ1-3; D is unclear. Between the trimmed V and J ends, which lost 5 bases and 4 bases, there was a span of 12 bases. The CDR3 runs 14 residues. Germline CDR1 SNHLY, CDR2 FYNNEI.

The chain uses TRBV7-2 and TRBJ2-3; maybe TRBD2 (5 bases). The CDR3 is 13 amino acids. V lost 3 bases, J lost 4 bases, and 8 bases lay in between. The germline gives CDR1 SGHTA, CDR2 FQGNSA. In DNA, the CDR3 is TGTGCCAGCAGCTTTGCTAGCCCAGATACGCAGTATTTT. This sequence encodes CASSFASPDTQYF.

This clone was counted a single time. The J gene is TRBJ1-2, the V gene TRBV7-2; 8 bases are a match to TRBD1. With 2 bases clipped from V and 4 bases from J, the junction kept 3 bases outside the gene matches. CDR1 is SGHTA, CDR2 FQGNSA, per germline. The CDR3 consists of 14 residues. The CDR3 here is CASSLQGAGYGYTF. CDR3 in DNA: TGTGCCAGCAGCTTACAGGGGGCCGGCTATGGCTACACCTTC.

The rearrangement uses TRBV9 and TRBJ2-4, with 10 positions matching TRBD1. Losses at the gene ends were 0 bases for V and 2 bases for J; bases not matched to a gene: 5. The CDR3 contains 17 residues. The V gene's germline CDR1 is SGDLS and CDR2 YYNGEE. The CDR3 DNA reads as TGTGCCAGCAGCGTAGACCGGGACAGGGGTCCCAAAAACATTCAGTACTTC. Translated: CASSVDRDRGPKNIQYF.

V is TRBV3-1 (or the pseudogene TRBV3-2) and J is TRBJ1-6; 10 bases agree with TRBD1. Trimming cost V 6 bases and J 9 bases; bases outside gene matches: 11. The CDR3 spans 16 residues. Germline CDR1 is LGHDT and CDR2 is YNNKEL (reference sequence). CDR3 protein: CASRPRDRGFGSPLHF. CDR3 nucleotide sequence: TGTGCCAGCAGGCCAAGGGACAGGGGTTTTGGTTCACCCCTCCACTTT.

V usage is TRBV2 and J usage is TRBJ1-2; TRBD1 is a possible D gene (6 bases). The V gene's germline CDR1 is SNHLY and CDR2 FYNNEI. Trimming removed 6 bases at V and 2 bases at J, with 13 bases between. This CDR3 spans 14 amino acids. CDR3 in DNA: TGTGCCAGCAGCCTGTTCACAGGGAACTATGGCTACACCTTC. Its protein product is CASSLFTGNYGYTF.

The chain is built from TRBV2 and TRBJ1-4, with 11 bases fitting TRBD1. This CDR3 spans 15 amino acids. The germline gives CDR1 SNHLY, CDR2 FYNNEI. J was trimmed by 8 bases and V by 6 bases; bases with no gene match: 8. This chain's CDR3 is CASSVDRGRGEKLFF. The CDR3 DNA sequence: TGTGCCAGCAGCGTGGACAGGGGGCGAGGAGAAAAACTGTTTTTT.